The 21 T cell receptor beta chains below were found in one sample sequenced in a study of regulatory T cells in long-lasting Graves disease. Noted time point: newly diagnosed GD, antithyroid drugs for less than 3 months. With RNA extracted from PBMCs as input, the TCR library was made. HTBI primers from iRepertoire and Arm-PCR of CDR3 regions yielded the TCR beta libraries. TCRdb passed the multiplex PCR reads through MiXCR, listing each CDR3 protein once. The sample lists 380,000 or so distinct CDR3 sequences, around 15% occurring once. These same records also appear under a second study, on T cells in Graves' hyperthyroidism and ophthalmopathy.

The sequenced sample was peripheral blood mononuclear cells (PBMCs), obtained at new diagnosis, from a patient treated with antithyroid drugs. These receptors came from a woman aged 18-29 years with Graves disease.

This clonotype was detected many times. It is unclear where the CDR3 begins or ends on the DNA, so no DNA is shown, and the CDR3 is as TCRdb lists it. This sequence joins TRBV20-1 and TRBJ2-3; the D call in the table, TRBD1, was not verified against the DNA. Germline CDR1 and CDR2: DFQATT and SNEGSKA (reference sequence). The CDR3 is 15 amino acids long, termini counted. The CDR3 spells CSARLRAGRGDTQYF.

This clonotype was recorded a few times. The J gene is TRBJ1-3, the V gene TRBV3-1, with D unresolved. The germline CDR1 and CDR2 sequences are LGHDT and YNNKEL (reference sequence). Trimming took off 1 base at V and 0 bases at J, with 7 bases between the two ends. The CDR3 sequence is 15 residues long. The CDR3 region has the DNA TGTGCCAGCAGCCAAGCGACGGACTCTGGAAACACCATATATTTT. The encoded protein is CASSQATDSGNTIYF. Using reference TRBV3-1 and TRBJ1-3 for the parts outside the CDR3, the full variable domain is DTAVSQTPKYLVTQMGNDKSIKCEQNLGHDTMYWYKQDSKKFLKIMFSYNNKELIINETVPNRFSPKSPDKAHLNLHINSLELGDSAVYFCASSQATDSGNTIYFGEGSWLTVV.

V and J are TRBV6-2 or TRBV6-3 and TRBJ1-1; D may be TRBD1 (5 bases). Trimming took 7 bases from V and 2 from J, leaving 11 bases between them. CDR1 MNHEY and CDR2 SVGEGT come from the germline V gene. The CDR3 spans 13 residues. CDR3 loop: CASIPQGNTEAFF. Written as DNA, the CDR3 is TGTGCCAGCATTCCTCAGGGTAACACTGAAGCTTTCTTT.

The V gene is TRBV6-1, the J gene TRBJ2-7, with 7 bases fitting TRBD1. Germline CDR1 and CDR2: MNHNS and SASEGT. The CDR3 has 15 amino acids. J gave up 1 base and V 6 bases, and 9 bases lay outside the gene matches. The CDR3 bases are TGTGCCAGCAGCCAGACAGGGTTAGGGTCCTACGAGCAGTACTTC. Translated: CASSQTGLGSYEQYF.

This clonotype has a count of ten or more. V and J are TRBV30 and TRBJ1-3; D is undetermined. The CDR3 totals 12 residues. Trimming removed 3 bases at V and 0 bases at J, with 3 bases between. From germline, CDR1 is GTSNPN and CDR2 SVGIG (reference sequence). This CDR3 is CAWSRSGNTIYF. Written as DNA, the CDR3 is TGTGCCTGGAGCCGCTCTGGAAACACCATATATTTT.

This clonotype was seen ten or more times. The genes are TRBV3-1 and TRBJ2-3; the D is unclear. V lost 3 bases and J 6 bases, leaving 10 bases between the germline ends. Germline V gene data show CDR1 as LGHDT and CDR2 as YNNKEL (reference sequence). This CDR3 has 13 residues. CDR3 in DNA: TGTGCCAGCAGCCACGCCTCTGGGGATACGCAGTATTTT. Amino acids: CASSHASGDTQYF.

This chain uses TRBV7-9 with TRBJ2-2; 7 nucleotides align to TRBD2. Germline V gene sequence: CDR1 SEHNR, CDR2 FQNEAQ (reference sequence). With V trimmed by 3 bases and J by 5 bases, 9 bases remained unmatched. The CDR3 has 16 amino acids. CDR3 coding DNA: TGTGCCAGCAGCTTTGACGGGAGGCCATGGACCGGGGAGCTGTTTTTT. This codes for CASSFDGRPWTGELFF.

The chain is built from TRBV7-9 and TRBJ2-5, with D possibly matching TRBD2 (5 bases). This CDR3 contains 16 residues. V lost 5 bases to trimming and J lost 2 bases, with 18 bases between them. Germline values: CDR1 SEHNR, CDR2 FQNEAQ (reference sequence). The CDR3 DNA is TGTGCCAGCAGCCGCTTTGTTGGGGAGCCACAAGAGACCCAGTACTTC. This codes for CASSRFVGEPQETQYF.

This clonotype was observed a handful of times. The rearrangement joins TRBV25-1 to TRBJ1-1, with D possibly matching TRBD1 (6 bases). Trimming removed 4 bases from V and 3 bases from J, with 12 bases in between. The CDR3 extends over 14 amino acids. CDR1 is MGHDK, CDR2 SYGVNS, per germline. The CDR3 loop reads CASSAGARDTEAFF. DNA of the CDR3: TGTGCCAGCAGTGCGGGGGCGCGGGACACTGAAGCTTTCTTT.

At least ten counts were recorded for this clonotype. The chain's CDR3 is CASSHKLAGVDTQYF. The CDR3 DNA reads as TGCGCCAGCAGCCACAAACTAGCGGGAGTGGATACGCAGTATTTT. The chain uses TRBV4-1 and TRBJ2-3, with 11 bases aligning to TRBD2. With 3 bases clipped from V and 6 bases from J, the junction kept 5 bases outside the gene matches. CDR1 MGHRA and CDR2 YSYEKL come from the germline V gene. The CDR3 is made up of 15 amino acids.

There are a few counts of this clonotype. The V gene is TRBV15, the J gene TRBJ2-3, with 10 bases fitting TRBD2. Looked up from germline, CDR1 is LNHNV and CDR2 is YYDKDF (reference sequence). V lost 8 bases, J lost 6 bases, and 8 bases stayed unmatched. CDR3 length: 14 residues. The CDR3 spells CATRGAGGADTQYF. The CDR3 nucleotides are TGTGCCACCCGCGGAGCGGGAGGGGCGGATACGCAGTATTTT.

This clonotype was recorded many times. The chain employs TRBV4-2 and TRBJ2-1, with 9 positions matching TRBD2. The junction had 8 bases not matched to a gene; V was cut back by 3 bases and J by 8 bases. Germline CDR1 is LGHNA and CDR2 is YNFKEQ. There are 15 residues in the CDR3. This CDR3 reads CASSQDASGVDEQFF. The CDR3 DNA reads TGTGCCAGCAGCCAGGATGCTAGCGGGGTGGATGAGCAGTTCTTC.

Ten or more counts support this clonotype. Here the CDR3 reads CASSYRLVSDTQYF. The CDR3 DNA is TGTGCCAGCAGCTACCGACTAGTTTCAGATACGCAGTATTTT. The rearrangement joins TRBV5-6 to TRBJ2-3; possible D gene TRBD2, 6 bases. Germline-derived CDR1 and CDR2 are SGHDT and YYEEEE. V gave up 3 bases and J gave up 4 bases, with 12 bases separating them. The CDR3 totals 14 residues.

This clonotype has ten or more counts. The chain links TRBV6-2 or TRBV6-3 to TRBJ2-1; TRBD2 matches at 10 bases. CDR1 and CDR2 (germline): MNHEY, SVGEGT. The V and J ends lost 6 bases and 8 bases, in that order; junction bases with no gene match: 16. The length of the CDR3 is 17 residues. As DNA, the CDR3 is TGTGCCAGCAGCGCTCCCGGACTAGCGGAGAGTAGGGATGAGCAGTTCTTC. Its protein is CASSAPGLAESRDEQFF.

The V and J genes are TRBV5-1 and TRBJ2-7; the D gene is possibly TRBD1 (6 bases). The V and J ends lost 0 bases and 5 bases respectively, with 15 bases between them. Germline CDR1 SGHRS, CDR2 YFSETQ. The length of the CDR3 is 15 residues. This chain's CDR3 is CASSLGTQGSHEQYF. The DNA for the CDR3 is TGCGCCAGCAGCTTGGGGACACAGGGTTCCCACGAGCAGTACTTC. Filled out from reference TRBV5-1 and TRBJ2-7, the complete variable domain reads KAGVTQTPRYLIKTRGQQVTLSCSPISGHRSVSWYQQTPGQGLQFLFEYFSETQRNKGNFPGRFSGRQFSNSRSEMNVSTLELGDSALYLCASSLGTQGSHEQYFGPGTRLTVT.

This clonotype was seen many times. The chain has TRBV29-1 and TRBJ2-3; unclear D gene. The V gene lost 4 bases and the J gene lost 2 bases, with 10 bases spanning the gap. The germline V gene has CDR1 SQVTM and CDR2 ANQGSEA. This CDR3 is 13 amino acids long. This chain's CDR3 is CSVGHRLTDTQYF. CDR3 DNA sequence: TGCAGCGTTGGACATCGACTCACAGATACGCAGTATTTT.

Ten or more counts support this clonotype. The V and J genes are TRBV11-2 and TRBJ2-1; perhaps TRBD2 as D (6 bases). CDR1 SGHAT and CDR2 FQNNGV come from the germline V gene. The CDR3 loop spans 18 amino acids. V lost 0 bases, J lost 6 bases, and 21 bases lay in between. CDR3 amino acids: CASSLEWVPSARINEQFF. DNA for the CDR3: TGTGCCAGCAGCTTAGAATGGGTCCCTAGCGCAAGAATCAATGAGCAGTTCTTC. Using reference TRBV11-2 and TRBJ2-1 for the parts outside the CDR3, the full variable domain is EAGVAQSPRYKIIEKRQSVAFWCNPISGHATLYWYQQILGQGPKLLIQFQNNGVVDDSQLPKDRFSAERLKGVDSTLKIQPAKLEDSAVYLCASSLEWVPSARINEQFFGPGTRLTVL.

This clonotype appeared a few times. This chain uses TRBV10-3 with TRBJ1-2, with D perhaps matching TRBD1 (6 bases). Per germline, CDR1 ENHRY and CDR2 SYGVKD. V lost 6 bases and J lost 2, with 16 bases in between. This CDR3 has 15 residues. The CDR3 DNA reads TGTGCCATCAGAGACCCTGGACAGCTCAACTATGGCTACACCTTC. This gives the protein CAIRDPGQLNYGYTF.

This clonotype was observed at least ten times. This rearrangement joins TRBV20-1 to TRBJ2-1, with 13 bases lining up with TRBD2. The junction had 8 bases not matched to a gene; V was cut back by 0 bases and J by 3 bases. CDR1 is DFQATT and CDR2 is SNEGSKA in the germline V gene (reference sequence). This CDR3 is built from 18 residues. For the CDR3, the DNA is TGCAGTGCTAGAGATTGGACTAGCGGGAGTTTTGGCTACAATGAGCAGTTCTTC. Translated, it gives CSARDWTSGSFGYNEQFF.

With respect to this clonotype: The junction shows a germline mismatch at one end, possibly a read error. The chain employs TRBV6-2 or TRBV6-3 and TRBJ1-1; unclear D gene. Germline CDR1 and CDR2: MNHEY and SVGEGT. The CDR3 has 12 amino acids. The CDR3 loop is CASGPLNTEALF. CDR3 coding DNA: TGTGCCAGCGGACCATTGAACACTGAAGCTCTCTTT.

The J gene is TRBJ2-1, the V gene TRBV5-5, with 9 bases fitting TRBD2. The CDR3 is 17 amino acids. The trim removed 3 bases at V and 3 bases at J, leaving 10 bases unmatched. Germline loops: CDR1 SGHKS, CDR2 YYEKEE (reference sequence). The CDR3 nucleotides read TGTGCCAGCAGCTCAAGACCGACTAGCGGATTCTACAATGAGCAGTTCTTC. Translating it yields CASSSRPTSGFYNEQFF.